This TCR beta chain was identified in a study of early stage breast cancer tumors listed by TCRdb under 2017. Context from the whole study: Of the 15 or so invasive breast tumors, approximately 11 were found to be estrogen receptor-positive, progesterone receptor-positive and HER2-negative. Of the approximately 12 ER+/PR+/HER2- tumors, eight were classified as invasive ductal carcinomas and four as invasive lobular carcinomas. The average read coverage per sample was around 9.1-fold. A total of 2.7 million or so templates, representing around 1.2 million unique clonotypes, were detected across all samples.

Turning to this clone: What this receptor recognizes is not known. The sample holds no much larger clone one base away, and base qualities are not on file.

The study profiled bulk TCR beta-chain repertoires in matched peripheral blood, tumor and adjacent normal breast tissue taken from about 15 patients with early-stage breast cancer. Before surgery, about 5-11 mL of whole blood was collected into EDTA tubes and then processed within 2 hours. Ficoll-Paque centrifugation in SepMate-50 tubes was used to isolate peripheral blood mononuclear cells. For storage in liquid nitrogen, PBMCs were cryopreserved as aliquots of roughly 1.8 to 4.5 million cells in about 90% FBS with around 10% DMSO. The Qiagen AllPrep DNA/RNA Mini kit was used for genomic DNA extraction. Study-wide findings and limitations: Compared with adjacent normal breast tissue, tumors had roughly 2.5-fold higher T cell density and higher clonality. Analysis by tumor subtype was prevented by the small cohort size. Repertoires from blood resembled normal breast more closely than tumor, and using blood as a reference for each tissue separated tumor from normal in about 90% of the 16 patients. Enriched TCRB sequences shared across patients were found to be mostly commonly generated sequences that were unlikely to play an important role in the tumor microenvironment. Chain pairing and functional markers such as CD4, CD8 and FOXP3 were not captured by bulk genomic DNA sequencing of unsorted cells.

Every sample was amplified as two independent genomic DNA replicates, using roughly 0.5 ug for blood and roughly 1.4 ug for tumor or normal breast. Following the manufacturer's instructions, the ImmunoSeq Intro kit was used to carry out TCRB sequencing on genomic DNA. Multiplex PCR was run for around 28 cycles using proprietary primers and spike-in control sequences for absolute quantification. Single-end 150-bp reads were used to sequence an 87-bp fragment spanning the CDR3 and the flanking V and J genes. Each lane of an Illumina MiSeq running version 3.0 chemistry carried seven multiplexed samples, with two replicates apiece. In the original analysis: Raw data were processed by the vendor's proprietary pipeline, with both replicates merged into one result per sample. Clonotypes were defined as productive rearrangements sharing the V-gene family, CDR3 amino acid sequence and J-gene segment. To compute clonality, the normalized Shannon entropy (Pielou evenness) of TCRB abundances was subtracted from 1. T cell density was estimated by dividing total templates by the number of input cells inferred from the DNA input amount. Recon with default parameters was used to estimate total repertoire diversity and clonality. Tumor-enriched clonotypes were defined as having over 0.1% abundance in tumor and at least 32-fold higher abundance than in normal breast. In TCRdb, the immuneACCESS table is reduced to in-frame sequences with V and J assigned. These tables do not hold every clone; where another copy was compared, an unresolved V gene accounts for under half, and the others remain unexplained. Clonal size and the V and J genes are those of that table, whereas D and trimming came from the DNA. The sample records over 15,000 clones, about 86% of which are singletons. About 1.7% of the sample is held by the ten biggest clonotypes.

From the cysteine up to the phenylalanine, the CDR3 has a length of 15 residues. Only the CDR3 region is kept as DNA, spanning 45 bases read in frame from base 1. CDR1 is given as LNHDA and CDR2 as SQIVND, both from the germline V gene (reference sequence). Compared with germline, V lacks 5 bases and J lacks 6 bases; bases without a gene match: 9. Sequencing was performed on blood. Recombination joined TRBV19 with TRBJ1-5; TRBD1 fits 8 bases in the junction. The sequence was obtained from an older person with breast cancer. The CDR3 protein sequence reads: CASSVGQGAPQPQHF. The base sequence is TGTGCCAGTAGTGTCGGGCAGGGGGCGCCTCAGCCCCAGCATTTT.